A single sample gave rise to the 18 T cell receptor beta chains below, sequenced in a study of blood T cell repertoires in COVID-19. TCRdb keeps only in-frame clones here, not all; method: immunoSEQ multiplex PCR. This repertoire shows some 200,000 clones, around 86% found once; its top ten account for less than 3%. Sample: peripheral blood. The receptors come from a middle-aged man with active or convalescent COVID-19.

The V and J genes are TRBV7-3 and TRBJ2-1; 7 bases match TRBD1. In germline, CDR1 is SGHTA, CDR2 FQGTGA. V lost 5 bases and J lost 7; bases outside the gene matches: 2. CDR3 length equals 12 residues. CDR3 in amino acids: CASSQQGNEQFF. For the CDR3, the DNA is TGTGCCAGCAGCCAACAGGGGAATGAGCAGTTCTTC.

The chain uses TRBV6-5 and TRBJ1-6, with TRBD1 identical over 10 bases. V was clipped by 5 bases and J by 10 bases; unmatched bases: 5. CDR1 is MNHEY and CDR2 is SVGAGI in the germline V gene. The CDR3 totals 14 residues. The CDR3 sequence is CASSMGQGNSPLHF. The CDR3 nucleotides are TGTGCCAGCAGTATGGGACAGGGGAACTCACCCCTCCACTTT.

The V and J genes are TRBV2 and TRBJ2-7; 8 nucleotides match TRBD1. The CDR3 extends over 14 amino acids. V lost 6 bases and J lost 0; bases outside the gene matches: 4. CDR1 SNHLY and CDR2 FYNNEI come from the germline V gene. As DNA, the CDR3 is TGTGCCAGCAGAACAGGGGGTTTCTCCTACGAGCAGTACTTC. Translated, it gives CASRTGGFSYEQYF.

V usage is TRBV9 and J usage is TRBJ1-6, with 7 bases matching TRBD1. The CDR3 has 14 amino acids. V lost 7 bases and J lost 8; bases outside the gene matches: 9. Per the germline V gene, CDR1 is SGDLS and CDR2 is YYNGEE. This chain's CDR3 is CASGTGQSDSPLHF. Written as DNA, the CDR3 is TGTGCCAGCGGGACGGGACAGTCGGATTCACCCCTCCACTTT.

This clone was seen just once. The gene calls are TRBV2 and TRBJ1-3; no clear D. Trimming stripped 10 bases from V and 1 base from J, with 8 bases between. Germline loops: CDR1 SNHLY, CDR2 FYNNEI. The CDR3 spans 12 residues. In DNA, the CDR3 is TGTGCCAACGGGGATTCTGGAAACACCATATATTTT. Its translation: CANGDSGNTIYF. Together with reference TRBV2 and TRBJ1-3, the CDR3 gives the full variable domain: EPEVTQTPSHQVTQMGQEVILRCVPISNHLYFYWYRQILGQKVEFLVSFYNNEISEKSEIFDDQFSVERPDGSNFTLKIRSTKLEDSAMYFCANGDSGNTIYFGEGSWLTVV.

This clone was seen only a few times. Other nucleotide sequences from this sample produce the same CDR3. This sequence joins TRBV3-1 (or the pseudogene TRBV3-2) and TRBJ1-3; D is ambiguous. Between the trimmed V and J ends, which lost 0 bases and 0 bases, there was a span of 6 bases. The CDR3 spans 15 residues. CDR1 LGHDT and CDR2 YNNKEL come from the germline V gene (reference sequence). The CDR3 reads CASSQDVLSGNTIYF. In nucleotides, the CDR3 is TGTGCCAGCAGCCAAGATGTTCTCTCTGGAAACACCATATATTTT.

The J gene is TRBJ1-5, the V gene TRBV6-5; D gene uncertain. CDR3 size: 15 residues. Germline V CDR1 and CDR2: MNHEY, SVGAGI. V lost 2 bases, J lost 0 bases, and 8 bases lay in between. The CDR3 is CASSYEGGSNQPQHF. The CDR3 DNA is TGTGCCAGCAGTTACGAGGGCGGTAGCAATCAGCCCCAGCATTTT.

The chain is built from TRBV12-3 or TRBV12-4 and TRBJ2-1, with a weak D call TRBD1 (6 bases). CDR3 size: 12 residues. Between the trimmed V and J ends, which lost 5 bases and 10 bases, there was a span of 12 bases. The CDR3 region has the DNA TGTGCCAGCAGTAAAACAGGGACGGAGCAGTTCTTC. Translation gives CASSKTGTEQFF.

V gene TRBV5-1 combines with J gene TRBJ2-1; 8 bases are a match to TRBD1. The ends lost 5 bases at V and 5 bases at J; junction bases unmatched: 6. The CDR3 runs 14 residues. Germline CDR1 reads SGHRS; CDR2 reads YFSETQ. The CDR3 DNA reads as TGCGCCAGCAGGCGGACAGGGTTGAACAATGAGCAGTTCTTC. Its protein is CASRRTGLNNEQFF.

This clone has a handful of counts. V is TRBV7-9 and J is TRBJ2-7, with D uncertain. Trimming stripped 4 bases from V and 3 bases from J, with 10 bases between. Germline V gives CDR1 SEHNR, CDR2 FQNEAQ (reference sequence). The CDR3 has 13 residues. The DNA of the CDR3 is TGTGCCAGCAGCTCAAAGAGTGGCTACGAGCAGTACTTC. Amino acid sequence: CASSSKSGYEQYF. The full variable domain, in which reference TRBV7-9 and TRBJ2-7 provide the parts outside the CDR3, is DTGVSQNPRHKITKRGQNVTFRCDPISEHNRLYWYRQTLGQGPEFLTYFQNEAQLEKSRLLSDRFSAERPKGSFSTLEIQRTEQGDSAMYLCASSSKSGYEQYFGPGTRLTVT.

This sequence joins TRBV24-1 and TRBJ2-1; 8 bases agree with TRBD2. CDR1 KGHDR and CDR2 SFDVKD come from the germline V gene. This CDR3 is 13 amino acids long. V lost 2 bases, J lost 9 bases, and 2 bases stayed unmatched. This chain's CDR3 is CATSDSSGGEQFF. The DNA for the CDR3 is TGTGCCACCAGTGATTCGAGCGGGGGTGAGCAGTTCTTC.

The chain joins TRBV5-4 to TRBJ2-5, with D hard to call. CDR1 and CDR2 from the germline V gene are SGHNT and YYREEE (reference sequence). CDR3 length equals 15 residues. V gave up 9 bases and J gave up 5 bases, with 23 bases separating them. The CDR3 nucleotides are TGTGCCACCTCCCTGGGCAGCCCGATGGTGGAGACCCAGTACTTC. Translating gives CATSLGSPMVETQYF. The variable domain in full, with the rest retrieved from reference TRBV5-4 and TRBJ2-5, is ETGVTQSPTHLIKTRGQQVTLRCSSQSGHNTVSWYQQALGQGPQFIFQYYREEENGRGNFPPRFSGLQFPNYSSELNVNALELDDSALYLCATSLGSPMVETQYFGPGTRLLVL.

On this clone itself: Within the sample, other DNA sequences also encode this same CDR3. The gene calls are TRBV9 and TRBJ2-7; 9 nucleotides agree with TRBD1. The length of the CDR3 is 14 residues. Germline V lookup: CDR1 SGDLS, CDR2 YYNGEE. The V segment lost 2 bases and the J segment 4 bases; nucleotides outside the gene matches: 4. This CDR3 is CASSVGTGFYEQYF. The CDR3 DNA sequence: TGTGCCAGCAGCGTGGGGACAGGGTTTTACGAGCAGTACTTC.

The table lists this clone with a count of one. The CDR3 sequence: CASSWSSGNTIYF. The DNA for the CDR3 is TGTGCCAGCAGCTGGAGCTCTGGAAACACCATATATTTT. The J gene is TRBJ1-3, the V gene TRBV11-2; D is ambiguous. The germline CDR1 and CDR2 sequences are SGHAT and FQNNGV. This CDR3 has 13 amino acids. V lost 4 bases and J 0 bases, leaving 4 bases between the germline ends.

The V call is TRBV7-8, the J call TRBJ2-7; tentatively, D is TRBD1 (6 bases). From germline, CDR1 is SGHVS and CDR2 FQNEAQ. CDR3 length equals 13 residues. The V end was cut by 2 bases, the J end by 4 bases, with 9 bases between. CDR3 loop: CASSLRDNYEQYF. As DNA, the CDR3 is TGTGCCAGCAGCTTACGGGACAATTACGAGCAGTACTTC.

The chain couples TRBV27 to TRBJ2-5, with TRBD2 as a possible D gene (5 bases). The CDR3 has 14 amino acids. CDR1 MNHEY and CDR2 SMNVEV come from the germline V gene (reference sequence). V lost 1 base and J lost 5, with 11 bases in between. The CDR3 nucleotides read TGTGCCAGCAGTTTATTACGGGGTTTTGAGACCCAGTACTTC. This gives the protein CASSLLRGFETQYF.

V usage is TRBV4-1 and J usage is TRBJ1-4; TRBD1 agrees at 7 bases. Looked up from germline, CDR1 is MGHRA and CDR2 is YSYEKL. There are 16 residues in the CDR3. The V segment lost 3 bases and the J segment 8 bases; nucleotides outside the gene matches: 12. The CDR3 region is CASSHSTGTVREKLFF. The CDR3 nucleotides read TGCGCCAGCAGCCATAGTACCGGGACAGTGAGGGAAAAACTGTTTTTT.

This rearrangement joins TRBV15 to TRBJ1-1; D gene ambiguous. The germline CDR1 and CDR2 sequences are LNHNV and YYDKDF (reference sequence). The CDR3 sequence is 16 residues long. V lost 5 bases and J 6 bases, leaving 22 bases between the germline ends. CDR3 in amino acids: CATSSKANHQRAEAFF. In DNA form, the CDR3 reads TGTGCCACCAGCTCCAAAGCGAACCACCAGAGGGCTGAAGCTTTCTTT.